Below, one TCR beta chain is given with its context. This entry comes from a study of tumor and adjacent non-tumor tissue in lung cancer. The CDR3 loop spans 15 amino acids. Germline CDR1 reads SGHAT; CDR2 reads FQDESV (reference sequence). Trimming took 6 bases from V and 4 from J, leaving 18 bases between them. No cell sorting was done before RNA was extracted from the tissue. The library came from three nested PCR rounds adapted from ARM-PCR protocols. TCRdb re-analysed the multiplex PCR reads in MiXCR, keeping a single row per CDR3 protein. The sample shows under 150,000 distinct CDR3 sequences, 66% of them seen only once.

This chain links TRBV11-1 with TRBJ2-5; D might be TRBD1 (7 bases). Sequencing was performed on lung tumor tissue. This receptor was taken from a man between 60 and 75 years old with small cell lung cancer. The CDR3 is CASRFQGGVGETQYF. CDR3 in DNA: TGTGCCAGCAGATTCCAGGGGGGAGTGGGAGAGACCCAGTACTTC.